This TCR beta chain was profiled in a study of T cell repertoires in cytomegalovirus infection. In the study overall: CMV infection together with matching HLA type was indicated by public TCR beta signatures.

This clonotype was detected a few times. Its antigen is currently unknown. The study, taken as a whole, reports: Summed frequency of shared TCR beta families picked out CMV carriers who also had the relevant HLA. What dominated the ex vivo response were HLA-C-restricted CMV-specific TCR beta clonotypes.

Germline CDR1 reads KGHDR; CDR2 reads SFDVKD. The V gene end was trimmed by 5 bases and the J gene end by 0 bases; junction bases not matched to a gene: 2. The CDR3 is made up of 14 amino acids. One entry per CDR3 protein, called by TCRdb with MiXCR from the reads. Counted here are under 850,000 distinct CDR3 sequences, roughly a third occurring once; the ten biggest clones make up about 2.8%. This TCR was sampled from a human donor in good health (CMV status not recorded). Some clones in this sample may be carry-over from other donors' samples. This chain joins TRBV24-1 and TRBJ1-2; TRBD1 matches at 7 bases. Sequences were obtained from PBMCs. The CDR3 nucleotides read TGTGCCACCAGTGCGACAGGGACTAACTATGGCTACACCTTC. It encodes CATSATGTNYGYTF.